This passage covers 7 T cell receptor beta chains from one sample sequenced in a study of glioma-infiltrating T cells after dendritic cell vaccination. Assay: immunoSEQ multiplex PCR; the TCRdb copy retains only in-frame clones and omits some. The sample yields more than 75,000 clones, 75% to 90% seen once. Time point described: after dendritic cell vaccination, including at tumor progression/relapse. The sample here was blood, taken after dendritic cell vaccination. These TCRs come from a human donor with glioblastoma.

The genes are TRBV5-1 and TRBJ1-1; 7 bases fit TRBD1. Germline CDR1 is SGHRS and CDR2 is YFSETQ. V lost 0 bases, J lost 1 base, and 3 bases stayed unmatched. This CDR3 is built from 15 residues. CDR3 coding DNA: TGCGCCAGCAGCTTGGAGGGGGCTCGGAACACTGAAGCTTTCTTT. Its translation: CASSLEGARNTEAFF.

The J gene is TRBJ2-7, the V gene TRBV7-2; 11 positions match TRBD1. With 0 bases clipped from V and 3 bases from J, the junction kept 1 base outside the gene matches. CDR1 is SGHTA and CDR2 is FQGNSA in the germline V gene. There are 15 residues in the CDR3. The CDR3 coding sequence is TGTGCCAGCAGCTTAGCCGGGACAGGGGGCTACGAGCAGTACTTC. Protein: CASSLAGTGGYEQYF.

The V gene is TRBV7-2, the J gene TRBJ2-1; the match to TRBD2 covers 12 bases. Germline V CDR1 and CDR2: SGHTA, FQGNSA. This CDR3 region has 15 residues. Germline trimming cut 3 bases from V and 9 bases from J; bases unmatched to any gene: 6. The CDR3 coding sequence is TGTGCCAGCAGCTTCTCTAGCGGGGGGGCGGGTGAGCAGTTCTTC. This encodes CASSFSSGGAGEQFF. Full variable domain (remainder filled in from reference TRBV7-2 and TRBJ2-1): GAGVSQSPSNKVTEKGKDVELRCDPISGHTALYWYRQSLGQGLEFLIYFQGNSAPDKSGLPSDRFSAERTGGSVSTLTIQRTQQEDSAVYLCASSFSSGGAGEQFFGPGTRLTVL.

V gene TRBV7-9 combines with J gene TRBJ1-1, with TRBD1 as a possible D gene (6 bases). The CDR3 is 12 amino acids. The germline V gene has CDR1 SEHNR and CDR2 FQNEAQ (reference sequence). V lost 8 bases and J 3 bases, leaving 10 bases between the germline ends. The CDR3, as DNA: TGTGCCAGCGGAAACAGGGACACTGAAGCTTTCTTT. Translating gives CASGNRDTEAFF.

This clone ranks as medium-sized. The rearrangement joins TRBV6-1 to TRBJ2-2; maybe TRBD2 (6 bases). CDR3 length: 13 residues. Trimming took 8 bases from V and 5 from J, leaving 12 bases between them. Germline V gives CDR1 MNHNS, CDR2 SASEGT. Written as DNA, the CDR3 is TGTGCCAGCCCAAGGGAGGCAACCGGGGAGCTGTTTTTT. This encodes CASPREATGELFF.

The chain joins TRBV6-5 to TRBJ2-7; 7 bases align to TRBD2. Germline CDR1 and CDR2: MNHEY and SVGAGI. Germline trimming cut 8 bases from V and 3 bases from J; bases unmatched to any gene: 4. CDR3 length: 12 residues. As DNA, the CDR3 is TGTGCCAGCCATTCGGGGGGCTACGAGCAGTACTTC. Amino acids: CASHSGGYEQYF.

The chain employs TRBV19 and TRBJ1-4; 8 bases line up with TRBD1. Losses at the gene ends were 5 bases for V and 4 bases for J; bases not matched to a gene: 3. Germline CDR1 is LNHDA and CDR2 is SQIVND (reference sequence). The CDR3 length is 14 residues. DNA of the CDR3: TGTGCCAGTAGTGACACAGGGGGTAATGAAAAACTGTTTTTT. Its translation: CASSDTGGNEKLFF.